One and the same sample provided the 21 T cell receptor beta chains below, sequenced in a study of blood T cell repertoires in COVID-19. Assay used: immunoSEQ multiplex PCR; TCRdb lists only in-frame clones, some missing. Among about 73,000 clones, over 80% were seen once, and the ten largest hold approximately 2.5%. Sequencing used peripheral blood. These TCRs come from a man aged 80 or over with active or convalescent COVID-19.

The V and J genes are TRBV19 and TRBJ2-2; 8 nucleotides line up with TRBD1. The CDR3 extends over 15 amino acids. After removal of 5 bases from V and 2 bases from J, the junction contained 4 bases not matched to a gene. CDR1 is LNHDA and CDR2 is SQIVND in the germline V gene (reference sequence). Here the CDR3 DNA reads TGTGCCAGTAGTCCCGGGACAGGAAACACCGGGGAGCTGTTTTTT. Its protein is CASSPGTGNTGELFF. Full variable domain (outside the CDR3, taken from reference TRBV19 and TRBJ2-2): DGGITQSPKYLFRKEGQNVTLSCEQNLNHDAMYWYRQDPGQGLRLIYYSQIVNDFQKGDIAEGYSVSREKKESFPLTVTSAQKNPTAFYLCASSPGTGNTGELFFGEGSRLTVL.

The table lists this clone with a few counts. The CDR3: CASRAGGWTEAFF. The CDR3 DNA follows: TGTGCCAGCAGGGCAGGGGGTTGGACTGAAGCTTTCTTT. V usage is TRBV2 and J usage is TRBJ1-1, with 7 positions matching TRBD1. The germline V gene encodes CDR1 SNHLY and CDR2 FYNNEI. The ends lost 6 bases at V and 5 bases at J; junction bases unmatched: 6. This CDR3 comprises 13 residues.

The CDR3 DNA reads TGTGCCAGCAGCCGACAGGTTTATAATTCACCCCTCCACTTT. Amino acid sequence: CASSRQVYNSPLHF. This chain links TRBV28 with TRBJ1-6, with D perhaps TRBD1 (6 bases). The ends were cut back, 6 bases at V and 4 bases at J, with 10 bases in the middle. In germline, CDR1 is MDHEN, CDR2 SYDVKM. The length of the CDR3 is 14 residues. The variable domain in full, completed from reference TRBV28 and TRBJ1-6, reads DVKVTQSSRYLVKRTGEKVFLECVQDMDHENMFWYRQDPGLGLRLIYFSYDVKMKEKGDIPEGYSVSREKKERFSLILESASTNQTSMYLCASSRQVYNSPLHFGNGTRLTVT.

The rearrangement joins TRBV6-2 or TRBV6-3 to TRBJ1-3; D is unclear. The CDR3 is 15 amino acids. V lost 0 bases and J lost 0, with 6 bases in between. From germline, CDR1 is MNHEY and CDR2 SVGEGT. The CDR3 coding sequence is TGTGCCAGCAGTTACTCATCTAACTCTGGAAACACCATATATTTT. Translation gives CASSYSSNSGNTIYF.

The rearrangement joins TRBV7-2 to TRBJ1-2, with D possibly TRBD1 on 5 matching bases. Trimming removed 10 bases at V and 4 bases at J, with 16 bases between. This CDR3 has 13 residues. From germline, CDR1 is SGHTA and CDR2 FQGNSA. The DNA for the CDR3 is TGTGCCACCCGGGGGTCGGCCGTCTATGGCTACACCTTC. This sequence encodes CATRGSAVYGYTF.

V and J are TRBV11-3 and TRBJ1-3; D remains unclear. Germline CDR1 reads SGHNT; CDR2 reads YENEEA. V dropped 4 bases and J dropped 0 bases, with 4 bases sitting between them. This CDR3 contains 13 residues. CDR3 sequence (DNA): TGTGCCAGCAGCTCCCGCTCTGGAAACACCATATATTTT. As protein: CASSSRSGNTIYF.

The rearrangement joins TRBV30 to TRBJ2-1, with 13 bases that match TRBD2. Unmatched junction bases numbered 6, after V lost 3 bases and J lost 7 bases. The germline V gene encodes CDR1 GTSNPN and CDR2 SVGIG (reference sequence). CDR3 length: 15 residues. CDR3 nucleotides: TGTGCCTGGAGCCCACTAGCGGGAGGGCTTAATGAGCAGTTCTTC. The encoded protein is CAWSPLAGGLNEQFF.

The chain joins TRBV30 to TRBJ1-2; D perhaps matches TRBD1 (6 bases). V dropped 4 bases and J dropped 4 bases, with 19 bases sitting between them. The CDR3 consists of 15 residues. From germline, CDR1 is GTSNPN and CDR2 SVGIG (reference sequence). CDR3 sequence reads: CAWNNPAQGFYGYTF. Written as DNA, the CDR3 is TGTGCCTGGAACAACCCGGCACAGGGATTCTATGGCTACACCTTC.

V is TRBV5-4 and J is TRBJ2-3; 13 bases agree with TRBD2. Germline loops: CDR1 SGHNT, CDR2 YYREEE (reference sequence). The V and J ends lost 4 bases and 5 bases, in that order; junction bases with no gene match: 4. The CDR3 length is 15 residues. CDR3 region: CASSPGLAGIDTQYF. DNA of the CDR3: TGTGCCAGCAGCCCGGGACTAGCGGGGATAGATACGCAGTATTTT.

The chain has TRBV5-6 and TRBJ2-7, with 7 bases lining up with TRBD2. Germline values: CDR1 SGHDT, CDR2 YYEEEE. The V segment lost 4 bases and the J segment 5 bases; nucleotides outside the gene matches: 18. There are 17 residues in the CDR3. Here the CDR3 reads CASSRTLREMFRHEQYF. DNA for the CDR3: TGTGCCAGCAGCAGGACTCTGCGGGAGATGTTTCGGCACGAGCAGTACTTC.

About this clone: The same CDR3 arises from other DNA sequences in this sample as well. This chain joins TRBV28 and TRBJ2-3, with D perhaps TRBD2 (5 bases). The CDR3 has 13 residues. Germline V CDR1 and CDR2: MDHEN, SYDVKM. The ends were cut back, 6 bases at V and 1 base at J, with 8 bases in the middle. DNA of the CDR3: TGTGCCAGCAGGCCCGGGGGCACAGATACGCAGTATTTT. It yields the protein CASRPGGTDTQYF.

The V and J genes are TRBV28 and TRBJ2-4; D gene uncertain. The CDR3 runs to 13 residues. The ends were cut back, 2 bases at V and 8 bases at J, with 10 bases in the middle. Germline V lookup: CDR1 MDHEN, CDR2 SYDVKM. The CDR3 region has the DNA TGTGCCAGCAGTTTAGTCGGGTCCGACATTCAGTACTTC. Amino acid sequence: CASSLVGSDIQYF. Variable domain in full (rest from reference TRBV28 and TRBJ2-4): DVKVTQSSRYLVKRTGEKVFLECVQDMDHENMFWYRQDPGLGLRLIYFSYDVKMKEKGDIPEGYSVSREKKERFSLILESASTNQTSMYLCASSLVGSDIQYFGAGTRLSVL.

The rearrangement joins TRBV5-1 to TRBJ1-2, with a tentative D call TRBD1 (6 bases). Germline V gives CDR1 SGHRS, CDR2 YFSETQ. The CDR3 has 14 amino acids. The V and J ends lost 3 bases and 2 bases respectively, with 11 bases between them. DNA for the CDR3: TGCGCCAGCAGCTGGGGGGGACAAAACTATGGCTACACCTTC. It translates to CASSWGGQNYGYTF.

The V and J genes are TRBV30 and TRBJ2-1; D possibly corresponds to TRBD2 (5 bases). The CDR3 totals 14 residues. The germline gives CDR1 GTSNPN, CDR2 SVGIG (reference sequence). Deletions cut 4 bases from V and 2 bases from J, with 12 bases between. The CDR3 here is CAWTPVGAYNEQFF. The CDR3 nucleotides are TGTGCCTGGACACCAGTCGGGGCCTACAATGAGCAGTTCTTC.

The chain has TRBV4-2 and TRBJ1-1, with D possibly being TRBD1 (5 bases). The V and J ends lost 0 bases and 5 bases respectively, with 7 bases between them. Germline-derived CDR1 and CDR2 are LGHNA and YNFKEQ. The CDR3 runs to 13 residues. The CDR3 DNA sequence: TGTGCCAGCAGCCAAGAGGCAGGGACTGAAGCTTTCTTT. Protein: CASSQEAGTEAFF.

For the CDR3, the DNA is TGCGCCAGCAGCCAAGAGGAGAGGGACAACTCCTACGAGCAGTACTTC. Translation: CASSQEERDNSYEQYF. The J gene is TRBJ2-7, the V gene TRBV4-1; D might be TRBD1 (6 bases). The ends were cut back, 0 bases at V and 0 bases at J, with 12 bases in the middle. The CDR3 has 16 amino acids. From germline, CDR1 is MGHRA and CDR2 YSYEKL.

The chain combines TRBV10-2 with TRBJ1-3; possibly TRBD1 for D (5 bases). CDR3 size: 17 residues. Looked up from germline, CDR1 is WSHSY and CDR2 is SAAADI. V was cut by 0 bases and J by 2 bases, with 14 bases left in between. CDR3 sequence (DNA): TGCGCCAGCAGTGAGTCCGGGCGGGGGAGTGCTGGAAACACCATATATTTT. Amino acid sequence: CASSESGRGSAGNTIYF.

V is TRBV6-1 and J is TRBJ2-7, with TRBD2 matching 12 bases. The CDR3 sequence is 16 residues long. The V gene's germline CDR1 is MNHNS and CDR2 SASEGT. Trimming took 6 bases from V and 2 from J; bases not matched to a gene: 8. The CDR3 DNA is TGTGCCAGCAGAGAATCCCTAGCGGGGGGGACCTACGAGCAGTACTTC. It is translated as CASRESLAGGTYEQYF.

CDR3 sequence: CASSAGLHAYEQYF. CDR3 nucleotide sequence: TGTGCCAGCAGCGCGGGACTACATGCCTACGAGCAGTACTTC. The chain couples TRBV9 to TRBJ2-7; 7 bases align to TRBD2. V lost 3 bases and J lost 2; bases outside the gene matches: 5. The V gene's germline CDR1 is SGDLS and CDR2 YYNGEE. The CDR3 runs 14 residues.

The chain links TRBV9 to TRBJ2-1; D might be TRBD2 (6 bases). The length of the CDR3 is 16 residues. V was trimmed by 0 bases and J by 2 bases, leaving 12 bases between them. Germline V gene sequence: CDR1 SGDLS, CDR2 YYNGEE. In nucleotides, the CDR3 is TGTGCCAGCAGCGTAGACGAGACTAGGACCTACAATGAGCAGTTCTTC. This encodes CASSVDETRTYNEQFF.

This sequence joins TRBV2 and TRBJ2-2; TRBD1 agrees at 10 bases. V gave up 6 bases and J gave up 5 bases; unmatched junction bases: 3. This CDR3 spans 14 amino acids. In germline, CDR1 is SNHLY, CDR2 FYNNEI. The CDR3 DNA reads TGTGCCAGCAGGAGACAGGGGGCGACCGGGGAGCTGTTTTTT. It is translated as CASRRQGATGELFF.